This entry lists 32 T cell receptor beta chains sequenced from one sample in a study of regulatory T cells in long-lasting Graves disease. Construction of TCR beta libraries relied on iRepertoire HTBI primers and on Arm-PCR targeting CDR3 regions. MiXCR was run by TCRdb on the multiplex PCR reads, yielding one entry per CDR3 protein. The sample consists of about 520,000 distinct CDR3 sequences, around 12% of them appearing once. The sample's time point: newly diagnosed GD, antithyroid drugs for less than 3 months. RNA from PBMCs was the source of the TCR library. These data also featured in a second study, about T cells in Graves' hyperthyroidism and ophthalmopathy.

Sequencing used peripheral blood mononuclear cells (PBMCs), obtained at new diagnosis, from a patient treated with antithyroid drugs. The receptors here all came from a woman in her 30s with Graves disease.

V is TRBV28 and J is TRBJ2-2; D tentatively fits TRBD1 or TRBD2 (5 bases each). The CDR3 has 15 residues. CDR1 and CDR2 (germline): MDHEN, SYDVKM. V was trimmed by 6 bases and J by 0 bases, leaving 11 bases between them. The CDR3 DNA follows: TGTGCCAGCAGCCCCTTGGGGGCGAACACCGGGGAGCTGTTTTTT. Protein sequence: CASSPLGANTGELFF.

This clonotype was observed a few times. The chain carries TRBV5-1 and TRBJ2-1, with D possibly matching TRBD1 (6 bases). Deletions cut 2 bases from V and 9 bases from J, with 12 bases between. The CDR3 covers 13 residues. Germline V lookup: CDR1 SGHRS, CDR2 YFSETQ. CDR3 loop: CASSFAGTSEQFF. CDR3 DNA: TGCGCCAGCAGCTTTGCCGGGACAAGTGAGCAGTTCTTC.

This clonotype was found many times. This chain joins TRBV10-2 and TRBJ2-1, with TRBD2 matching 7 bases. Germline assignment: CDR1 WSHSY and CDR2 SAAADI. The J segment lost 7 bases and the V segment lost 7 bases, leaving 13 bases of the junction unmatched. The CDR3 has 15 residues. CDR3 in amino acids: CASTVIGLAENEQFF. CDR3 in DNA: TGCGCCAGCACAGTCATCGGGCTAGCGGAAAATGAGCAGTTCTTC.

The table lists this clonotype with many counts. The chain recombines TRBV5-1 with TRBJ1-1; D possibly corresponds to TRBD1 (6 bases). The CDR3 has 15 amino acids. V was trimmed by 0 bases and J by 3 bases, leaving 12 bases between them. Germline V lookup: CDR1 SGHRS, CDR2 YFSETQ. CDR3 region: CASSLGHRVDTEAFF. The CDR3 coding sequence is TGCGCCAGCAGCTTGGGTCACAGGGTAGACACTGAAGCTTTCTTT.

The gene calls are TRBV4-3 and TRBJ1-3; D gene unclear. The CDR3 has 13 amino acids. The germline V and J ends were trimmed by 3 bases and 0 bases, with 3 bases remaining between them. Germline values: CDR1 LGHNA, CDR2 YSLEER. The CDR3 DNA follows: TGCGCCAGCAGCCACATCTCTGGAAACACCATATATTTT. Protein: CASSHISGNTIYF.

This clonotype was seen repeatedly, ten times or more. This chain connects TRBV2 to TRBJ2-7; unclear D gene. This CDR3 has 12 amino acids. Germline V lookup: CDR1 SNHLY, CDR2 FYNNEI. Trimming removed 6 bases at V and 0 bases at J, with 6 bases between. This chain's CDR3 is CASRSRSYEQYF. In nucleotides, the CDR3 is TGTGCCAGCAGGTCACGCTCCTACGAGCAGTACTTC.

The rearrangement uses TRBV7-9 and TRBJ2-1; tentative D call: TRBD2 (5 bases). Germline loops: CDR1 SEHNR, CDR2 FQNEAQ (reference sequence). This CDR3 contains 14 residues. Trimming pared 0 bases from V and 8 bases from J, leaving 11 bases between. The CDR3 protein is CASSLAGVSHEQFF. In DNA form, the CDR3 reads TGTGCCAGCAGCTTAGCGGGAGTCTCGCATGAGCAGTTCTTC.

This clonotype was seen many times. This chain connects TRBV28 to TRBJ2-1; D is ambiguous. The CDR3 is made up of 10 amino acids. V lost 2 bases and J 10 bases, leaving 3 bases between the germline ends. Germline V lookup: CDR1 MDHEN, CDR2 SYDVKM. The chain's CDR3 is CASSLGEQFF. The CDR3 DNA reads TGTGCCAGCAGTTTAGGCGAGCAGTTCTTC.

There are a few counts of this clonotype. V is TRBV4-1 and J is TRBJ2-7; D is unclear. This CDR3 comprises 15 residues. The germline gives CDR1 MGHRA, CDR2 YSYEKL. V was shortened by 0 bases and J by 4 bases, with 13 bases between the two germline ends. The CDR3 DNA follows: TGCGCCAGCAGCCAAGAAAGCAGCCTCCCATACGAGCAGTACTTC. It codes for CASSQESSLPYEQYF.

CDR3 region: CASSEQQTGELFF. The CDR3 region has the DNA TGTGCCAGCAGTGAACAGCAGACCGGGGAGCTGTTTTTT. The J gene is TRBJ2-2, the V gene TRBV25-1, with D unclear. V was clipped by 2 bases and J by 5 bases, with 6 bases between them. The CDR3 spans 13 residues. Germline-derived CDR1 and CDR2 are MGHDK and SYGVNS.

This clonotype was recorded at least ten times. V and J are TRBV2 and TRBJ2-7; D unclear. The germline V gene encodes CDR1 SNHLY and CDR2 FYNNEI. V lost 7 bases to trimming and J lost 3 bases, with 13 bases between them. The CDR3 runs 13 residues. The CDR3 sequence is CASKLLPLYEQYF. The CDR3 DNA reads TGTGCCAGCAAGTTGCTTCCCCTCTACGAGCAGTACTTC. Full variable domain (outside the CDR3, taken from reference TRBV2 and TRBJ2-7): EPEVTQTPSHQVTQMGQEVILRCVPISNHLYFYWYRQILGQKVEFLVSFYNNEISEKSEIFDDQFSVERPDGSNFTLKIRSTKLEDSAMYFCASKLLPLYEQYFGPGTRLTVT.

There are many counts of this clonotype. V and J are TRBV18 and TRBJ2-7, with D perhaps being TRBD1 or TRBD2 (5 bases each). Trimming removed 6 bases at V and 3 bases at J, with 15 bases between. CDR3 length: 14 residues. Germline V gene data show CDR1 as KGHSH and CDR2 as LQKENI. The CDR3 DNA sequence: TGTGCCAGCTCGTCGGGGACCGGTAACTACGAGCAGTACTTC. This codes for CASSSGTGNYEQYF. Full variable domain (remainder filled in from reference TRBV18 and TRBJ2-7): NAGVMQNPRHLVRRRGQEARLRCSPMKGHSHVYWYRQLPEEGLKFMVYLQKENIIDESGMPKERFSAEFPKEGPSILRIQQVVRGDSAAYFCASSSGTGNYEQYFGPGTRLTVT.

In nucleotides, the CDR3 is TGTGCCAGCAGCCCCCGGGACAGGGGATGGAATGAGCAGTTCTTC. Its protein product is CASSPRDRGWNEQFF. V is TRBV7-8 and J is TRBJ2-1; 10 nucleotides agree with TRBD1. The CDR3 runs to 15 residues. Germline trimming cut 5 bases from V and 7 bases from J; bases unmatched to any gene: 8. Germline CDR1 is SGHVS and CDR2 is FQNEAQ. The whole variable domain, filled in from reference TRBV7-8 and TRBJ2-1, reads GAGVSQSPRYKVAKRGQDVALRCDPISGHVSLFWYQQALGQGPEFLTYFQNEAQLDKSGLPSDRFFAERPEGSVSTLKIQRTQQEDSAVYLCASSPRDRGWNEQFFGPGTRLTVL.

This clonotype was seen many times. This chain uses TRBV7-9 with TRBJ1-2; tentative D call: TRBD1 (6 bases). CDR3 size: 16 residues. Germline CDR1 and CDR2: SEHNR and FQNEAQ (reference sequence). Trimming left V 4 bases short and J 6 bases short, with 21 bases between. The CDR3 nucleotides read TGTGCCAGCAGCTCTAGAAGGGAGGACAGCTTTAATGGCTACACCTTC. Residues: CASSSRREDSFNGYTF.

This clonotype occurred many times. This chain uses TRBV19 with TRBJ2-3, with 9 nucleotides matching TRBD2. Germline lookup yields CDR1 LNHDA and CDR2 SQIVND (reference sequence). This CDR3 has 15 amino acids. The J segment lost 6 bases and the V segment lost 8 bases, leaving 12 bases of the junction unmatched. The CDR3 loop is CASAGGRGYTDTQYF. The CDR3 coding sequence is TGTGCCAGTGCTGGCGGGAGGGGATACACGGATACGCAGTATTTT.

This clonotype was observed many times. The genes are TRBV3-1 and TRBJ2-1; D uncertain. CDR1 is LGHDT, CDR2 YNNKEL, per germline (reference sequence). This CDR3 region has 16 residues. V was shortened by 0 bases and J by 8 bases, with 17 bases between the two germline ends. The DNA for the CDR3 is TGTGCCAGCAGCCAAGAAAAGCTAGGGCCCCGCGATGAGCAGTTCTTC. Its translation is CASSQEKLGPRDEQFF.

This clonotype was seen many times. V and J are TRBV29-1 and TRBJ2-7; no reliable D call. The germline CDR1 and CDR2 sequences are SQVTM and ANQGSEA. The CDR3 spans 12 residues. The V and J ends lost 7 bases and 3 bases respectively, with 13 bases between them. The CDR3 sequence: CSARAPGYEQYF. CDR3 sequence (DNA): TGCAGCGCCCGGGCCCCTGGCTACGAGCAGTACTTC.

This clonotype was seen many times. For the CDR3, the DNA is TGTGCCAGCTCACCTGACAGGGGGGACACTGAAGCTTTCTTT. Amino acid sequence: CASSPDRGDTEAFF. V and J are TRBV18 and TRBJ1-1, with TRBD1 matching over 9 bases. Germline values: CDR1 KGHSH, CDR2 LQKENI. The trim removed 3 bases at V and 3 bases at J, leaving 2 bases unmatched. The CDR3 totals 14 residues.

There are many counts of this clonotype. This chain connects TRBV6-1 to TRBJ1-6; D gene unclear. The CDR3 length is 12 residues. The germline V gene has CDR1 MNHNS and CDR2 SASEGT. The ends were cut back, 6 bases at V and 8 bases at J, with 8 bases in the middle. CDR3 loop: CASRRLDSPLHF. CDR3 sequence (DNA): TGTGCCAGCAGAAGACTCGATTCACCCCTCCACTTT.

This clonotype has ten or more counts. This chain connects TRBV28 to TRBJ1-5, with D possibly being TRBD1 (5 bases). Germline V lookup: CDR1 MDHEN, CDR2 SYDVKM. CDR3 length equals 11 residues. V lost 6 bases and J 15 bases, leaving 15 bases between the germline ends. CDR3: CASSPGPLMHF. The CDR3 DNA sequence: TGTGCCAGCAGCCCGGGGCCCCTCATGCATTTT.

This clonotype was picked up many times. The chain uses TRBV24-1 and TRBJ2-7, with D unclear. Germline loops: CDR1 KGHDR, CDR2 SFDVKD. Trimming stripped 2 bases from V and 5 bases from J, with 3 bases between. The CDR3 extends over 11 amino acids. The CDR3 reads CATSDSHEQYF. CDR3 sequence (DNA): TGTGCCACCAGTGATTCCCACGAGCAGTACTTC.

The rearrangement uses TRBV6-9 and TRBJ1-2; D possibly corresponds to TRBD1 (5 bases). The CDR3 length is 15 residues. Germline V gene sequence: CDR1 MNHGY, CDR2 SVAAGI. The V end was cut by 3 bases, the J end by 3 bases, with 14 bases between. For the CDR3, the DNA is TGTGCCAGCAGTTACCTGGCCCCGGGGGACTATGGCTACACCTTC. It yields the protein CASSYLAPGDYGYTF.

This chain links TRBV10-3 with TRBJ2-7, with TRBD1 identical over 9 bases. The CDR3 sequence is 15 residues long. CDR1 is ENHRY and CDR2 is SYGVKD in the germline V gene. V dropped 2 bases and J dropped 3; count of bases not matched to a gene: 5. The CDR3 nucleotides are TGTGCCATCAGTGAGACCGGGACAGGGCGCTACGAGCAGTACTTC. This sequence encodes CAISETGTGRYEQYF.

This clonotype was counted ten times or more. The DNA of the CDR3 is TGTGCCAGCAGTTGGGGACTAGCGGCAAACACCGGGGAGCTGTTTTTT. Its protein product is CASSWGLAANTGELFF. This chain joins TRBV2 and TRBJ2-2; 11 bases agree with TRBD2. V lost 5 bases, J lost 2 bases, and 4 bases stayed unmatched. The CDR3 consists of 16 residues. Germline V gene lookup returns CDR1 SNHLY and CDR2 FYNNEI.

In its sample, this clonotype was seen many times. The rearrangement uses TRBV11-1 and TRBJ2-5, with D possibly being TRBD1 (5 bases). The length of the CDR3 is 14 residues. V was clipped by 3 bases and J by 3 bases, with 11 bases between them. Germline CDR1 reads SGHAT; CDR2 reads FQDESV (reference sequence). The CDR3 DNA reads TGTGCCAGCAGCTTCTCCGAGACAGAAGAGACCCAGTACTTC. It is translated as CASSFSETEETQYF. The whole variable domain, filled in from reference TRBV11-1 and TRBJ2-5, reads EAEVAQSPRYKITEKSQAVAFWCDPISGHATLYWYRQILGQGPELLVQFQDESVVDDSQLPKDRFSAERLKGVDSTLKIQPAELGDSAMYLCASSFSETEETQYFGPGTRLLVL.

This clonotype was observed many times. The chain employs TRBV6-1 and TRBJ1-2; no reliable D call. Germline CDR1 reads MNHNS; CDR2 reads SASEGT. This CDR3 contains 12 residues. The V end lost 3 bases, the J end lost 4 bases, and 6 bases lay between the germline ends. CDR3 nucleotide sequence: TGTGCCAGCAGTGAGATGGGCTATGGCTACACCTTC. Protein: CASSEMGYGYTF.

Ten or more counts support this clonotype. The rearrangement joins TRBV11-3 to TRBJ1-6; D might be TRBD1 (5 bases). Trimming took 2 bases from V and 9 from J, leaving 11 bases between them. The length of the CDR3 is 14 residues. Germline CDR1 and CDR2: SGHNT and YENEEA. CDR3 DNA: TGTGCCAGCAGCTTATATGTTCAGGGTTCACCCCTCCACTTT. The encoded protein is CASSLYVQGSPLHF.

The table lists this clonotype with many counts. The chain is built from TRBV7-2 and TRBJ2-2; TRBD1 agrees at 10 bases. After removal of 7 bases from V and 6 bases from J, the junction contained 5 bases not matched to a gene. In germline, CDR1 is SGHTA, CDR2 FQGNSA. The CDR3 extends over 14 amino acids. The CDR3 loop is CASMTGGWSGELFF. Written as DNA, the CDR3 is TGTGCCAGCATGACAGGGGGCTGGTCCGGGGAGCTGTTTTTT.

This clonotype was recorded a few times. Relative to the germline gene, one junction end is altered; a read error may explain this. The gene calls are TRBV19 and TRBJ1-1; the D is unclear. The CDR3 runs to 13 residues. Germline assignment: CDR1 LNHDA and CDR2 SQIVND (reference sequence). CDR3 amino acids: CASSTGINNEAFF. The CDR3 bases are TGTGCCAGTAGTACCGGGATAAACAATGAAGCTTTCTTT.

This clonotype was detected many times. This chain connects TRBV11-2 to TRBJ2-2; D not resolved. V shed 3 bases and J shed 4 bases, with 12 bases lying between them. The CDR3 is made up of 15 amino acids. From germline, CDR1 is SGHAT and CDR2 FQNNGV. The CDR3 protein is CASSLGYPPTGELFF. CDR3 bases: TGTGCCAGCAGCTTGGGTTATCCTCCCACCGGGGAGCTGTTTTTT.

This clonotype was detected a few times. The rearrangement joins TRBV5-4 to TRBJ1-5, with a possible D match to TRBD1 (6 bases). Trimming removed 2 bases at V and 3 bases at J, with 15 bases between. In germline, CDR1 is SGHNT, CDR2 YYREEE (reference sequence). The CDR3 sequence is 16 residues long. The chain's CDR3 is CASSLRIGGNNQPQHF. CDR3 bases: TGTGCCAGCAGCTTAAGGATAGGGGGGAACAATCAGCCCCAGCATTTT.

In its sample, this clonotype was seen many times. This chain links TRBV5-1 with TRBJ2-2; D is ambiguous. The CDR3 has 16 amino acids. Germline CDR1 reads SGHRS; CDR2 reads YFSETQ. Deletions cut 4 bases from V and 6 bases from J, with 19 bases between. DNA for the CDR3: TGCGCCAGCAGCCCGGGCCCAATCCAAACGGCCGGGGAGCTGTTTTTT. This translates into CASSPGPIQTAGELFF.